Given below is one T cell receptor beta chain in context. The record originates from a study of identical twins. The CDR3 loop spans 16 amino acids. Trimming left V 0 bases short and J 1 base short, with 7 bases between. Germline CDR1 is SEHNR and CDR2 is FQNEAQ (reference sequence). Each CDR3 protein is one row after TCRdb ran MiXCR on the 5' RACE reads. This table has a few hundred thousand distinct CDR3 sequences, about 13% appearing once. This sample was shared with a second study, whose subject was yellow fever vaccine responses in identical twins.

The TCR originated in a woman aged 18-30 years in good health. Sequenced: CD4+ T cells sorted from blood. The chain uses TRBV7-9 and TRBJ2-6; D remains unclear. In DNA form, the CDR3 reads TGTGCCAGCAGCTTAGCGTCCCCTTCTGGGGCCAACGTCCTGACTTTC. As protein: CASSLASPSGANVLTF.